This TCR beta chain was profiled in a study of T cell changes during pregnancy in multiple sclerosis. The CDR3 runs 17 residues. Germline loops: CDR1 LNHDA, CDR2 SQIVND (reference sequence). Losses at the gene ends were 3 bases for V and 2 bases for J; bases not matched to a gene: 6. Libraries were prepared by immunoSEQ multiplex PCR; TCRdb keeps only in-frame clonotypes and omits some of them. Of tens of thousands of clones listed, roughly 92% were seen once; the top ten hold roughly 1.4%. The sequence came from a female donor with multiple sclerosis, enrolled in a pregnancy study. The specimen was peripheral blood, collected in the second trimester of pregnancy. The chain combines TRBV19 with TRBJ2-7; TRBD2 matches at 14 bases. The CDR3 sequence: CASSMGTSGSRPYEQYF. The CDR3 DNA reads TGTGCCAGTAGTATGGGGACTAGCGGGAGTCGGCCCTACGAGCAGTACTTC.